A single T cell receptor (beta chain) is shown here with its context. Other DNA sequences in this sample translate to the same CDR3. This record belongs to a study of T cell changes during pregnancy in multiple sclerosis. Clones were read by immunoSEQ multiplex PCR, and TCRdb kept only the in-frame ones, dropping some. The sample contains about 38,000 clones, approximately 91% of which appear only once. Trimming took 1 base from V and 3 from J, leaving 7 bases between them. The CDR3 loop spans 13 amino acids. Germline V CDR1 and CDR2: SGHAT, FQNNGV. The clonotype originates from a female donor in good health, enrolled as a control in a pregnancy study. Sequenced material: CD4+ T cells from peripheral blood mononuclear cells, taken after pregnancy. V usage is TRBV11-2 and J usage is TRBJ2-7; the D is unclear. The CDR3 reads CASSLGALYEQYF. CDR3 nucleotide sequence: TGTGCCAGCAGCTTAGGGGCACTCTACGAGCAGTACTTC. Using reference TRBV11-2 and TRBJ2-7 for the parts outside the CDR3, the full variable domain is EAGVAQSPRYKIIEKRQSVAFWCNPISGHATLYWYQQILGQGPKLLIQFQNNGVVDDSQLPKDRFSAERLKGVDSTLKIQPAKLEDSAVYLCASSLGALYEQYFGPGTRLTVT.